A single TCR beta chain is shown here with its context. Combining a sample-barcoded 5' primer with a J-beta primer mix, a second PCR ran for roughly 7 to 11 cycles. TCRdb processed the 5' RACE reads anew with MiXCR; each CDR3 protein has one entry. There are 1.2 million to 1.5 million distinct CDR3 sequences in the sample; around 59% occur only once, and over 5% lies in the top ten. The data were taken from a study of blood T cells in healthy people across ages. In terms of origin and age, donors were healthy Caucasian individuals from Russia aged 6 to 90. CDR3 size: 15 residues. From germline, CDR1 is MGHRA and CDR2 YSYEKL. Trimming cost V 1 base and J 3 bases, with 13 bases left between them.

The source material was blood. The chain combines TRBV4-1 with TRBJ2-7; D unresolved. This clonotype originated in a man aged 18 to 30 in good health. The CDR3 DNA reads TGCGCCAGCAGCCAAGCAGTAAGACCCGACTACGAGCAGTACTTC. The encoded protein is CASSQAVRPDYEQYF.